A selection of T cell receptor beta chains follows, all from one sample in a study of T cells in Graves' hyperthyroidism and ophthalmopathy. One entry per CDR3 protein results from TCRdb running MiXCR on the multiplex PCR reads. The sample carries 450,000 to 600,000 distinct CDR3 sequences, just under 20% recorded once. The sequencing sample was made of blood. These receptor sequences come from a middle-aged man with Graves' ophthalmopathy. The CDR3 runs from the conserved cysteine through the conserved F or W. Each record gives: V gene, clone size, CDR3 length, D gene, J gene, CDR3 protein, CDR3 DNA. A D gene is named only where the DNA matches it firmly. A row's size may be missing; if present it is once, few, many or a size class.

V: TRBV6-5
size: NA
length: 15
D: TRBD1
J: TRBJ1-1
CDR3: CASSYAGQGPTEAFF
DNA: TGTGCCAGCAGTTACGCGGGACAGGGGCCCACTGAAGCTTTCTTT

V: TRBV3-1
size: many
length: 15
D: NA
J: TRBJ1-2
CDR3: CASSQGRSALNGYTF
DNA: TGTGCCAGCAGCCAAGGCAGATCAGCACTTAATGGCTACACCTTC

V: TRBV19
size: NA
length: 15
D: TRBD2
J: TRBJ2-7
CDR3: CASSILLAGAGEQYF
DNA: TGTGCCAGTAGTATACTACTAGCGGGAGCGGGCGAGCAGTACTTC

V: TRBV9
size: NA
length: 14
D: NA
J: TRBJ1-1
CDR3: CASSPDVYATEAFF
DNA: TGTGCCAGCAGCCCGGACGTCTATGCGACTGAAGCTTTCTTT

V: TRBV30
size: many
length: 13
D: TRBD1
J: TRBJ1-2
CDR3: CAWRDRGNYGYTF
DNA: TGTGCCTGGAGAGACAGGGGCAACTATGGCTACACCTTC

V: TRBV19
size: NA
length: 14
D: NA
J: TRBJ1-2
CDR3: CASFPGSESYGYTF
DNA: TGTGCCAGTTTTCCAGGGTCGGAAAGCTATGGCTACACCTTC

V: TRBV12-3/TRBV12-4
size: few
length: 13
D: NA
J: TRBJ1-2
CDR3: CASSSRKGGGYTF
DNA: TGTGCCAGCAGTTCGAGAAAAGGGGGAGGCTACACCTTC

V: TRBV5-1
size: few
length: 15
D: TRBD1
J: TRBJ1-6
CDR3: CASSLYVTGNSPLHF
DNA: TGCGCCAGCAGCTTGTATGTGACAGGGAATTCACCCCTCCACTTT

V: TRBV5-6
size: many
length: 16
D: TRBD2
J: TRBJ2-2
CDR3: CASSLWLAGDTGELFF
DNA: TGTGCCAGCAGCTTGTGGCTAGCGGGGGACACCGGGGAGCTGTTTTTT

V: TRBV6-1
size: few
length: 15
D: NA
J: TRBJ1-5
CDR3: CASSELGGNNQPQHF
DNA: TGTGCCAGCAGTGAACTGGGAGGGAACAATCAGCCCCAGCATTTT

V: TRBV6-1
size: few
length: 14
D: TRBD2
J: TRBJ2-7
CDR3: CASRRGTRRDEQYF
DNA: TGTGCCAGCAGGAGAGGGACTAGAAGGGACGAGCAGTACTTC

V: TRBV5-1
size: NA
length: 15
D: TRBD1
J: TRBJ1-2
CDR3: CASSLEGQGARGYTF
DNA: TGCGCCAGCAGCTTGGAGGGACAGGGGGCACGAGGCTACACCTTC

V: TRBV12-3/TRBV12-4
size: few
length: 14
D: TRBD1
J: TRBJ1-3
CDR3: CASSSTGIGNTIYF
DNA: TGTGCCAGCAGCTCGACAGGGATCGGAAACACCATATATTTT

V: TRBV3-1
size: NA
length: 20
D: TRBD1
J: TRBJ1-2
CDR3: CASSQGMGGNRDRGKYGYTF
DNA: TGTGCCAGCAGCCAAGGCATGGGGGGGAACCGGGACAGGGGAAAATATGGCTACACCTTC

V: TRBV3-1
size: many
length: 15
D: NA
J: TRBJ2-1
CDR3: CASSQVAVSYNEQFF
DNA: TGTGCCAGCAGCCAAGTAGCGGTTTCCTACAATGAGCAGTTCTTC

V: TRBV20-1
size: many
length: 15
D: TRBD2
J: TRBJ2-1
CDR3: CSAPTSGRSLHEQFF
DNA: TGCAGTGCCCCTACTAGCGGGAGGTCCCTTCATGAGCAGTTCTTC

V: TRBV10-3
size: NA
length: 14
D: NA
J: TRBJ2-7
CDR3: CAISESGHLYEQYF
DNA: TGTGCCATCAGTGAGTCGGGACATCTCTACGAGCAGTACTTC

V: TRBV3-1
size: few
length: 16
D: TRBD1
J: TRBJ2-1
CDR3: CASSGDRGHAYNEQFF
DNA: TGTGCCAGCAGCGGGGACAGGGGCCATGCCTACAATGAGCAGTTCTTC

V: TRBV5-1
size: NA
length: 16
D: TRBD1
J: TRBJ1-6
CDR3: CASSLTGGPYNSPLHF
DNA: TGCGCCAGCAGCTTGACAGGGGGCCCGTATAATTCACCCCTCCACTTT

V: TRBV7-8
size: many
length: 12
D: NA
J: TRBJ2-5
CDR3: CASSIFQETQYF
DNA: TGTGCCAGCAGTATTTTCCAAGAGACCCAGTACTTC

V: TRBV7-2
size: many
length: 18
D: TRBD2
J: TRBJ2-1
CDR3: CASSPHLAANRRLNEQFF
DNA: TGTGCCAGCAGTCCACATCTAGCGGCTAACCGCCGGCTCAATGAGCAGTTCTTC

V: TRBV2
size: NA
length: 13
D: NA
J: TRBJ2-3
CDR3: CASKGDSTDTQYF
DNA: TGTGCCAGCAAGGGAGACAGCACAGATACGCAGTATTTT

V: TRBV6-1
size: few
length: 17
D: TRBD2
J: TRBJ2-7
CDR3: CASNRGGVGLAGGEQYF
DNA: TGTGCCAGCAACAGGGGGGGGGTGGGCCTAGCGGGAGGAGAGCAGTACTTC

V: TRBV7-3
size: NA
length: 15
D: NA
J: TRBJ2-1
CDR3: CASSGEGGAYNEQFF
DNA: TGTGCCAGCAGCGGCGAAGGGGGGGCTTACAATGAGCAGTTCTTC

V: TRBV10-3
size: few
length: 15
D: NA
J: TRBJ2-7
CDR3: CAISGAPGGGYEQYF
DNA: TGTGCCATCAGCGGGGCCCCAGGGGGGGGCTACGAGCAGTACTTC

V: TRBV20-1
size: many
length: 13
D: NA
J: TRBJ2-5
CDR3: CSARGRSLETQYF
DNA: TGCAGTGCTAGAGGGCGCAGTCTAGAGACCCAGTACTTC

V: TRBV7-8
size: many
length: 13
D: NA
J: TRBJ2-2
CDR3: CASSSTRSGELFF
DNA: TGTGCCAGCAGTTCAACTAGATCCGGGGAGCTGTTTTTT

V: TRBV20-1
size: few
length: 15
D: TRBD2
J: TRBJ2-1
CDR3: CSARDRTSVYNEQFF
DNA: TGCAGTGCTAGAGACAGGACTAGCGTCTACAATGAGCAGTTCTTC

V: TRBV27
size: NA
length: 12
D: NA
J: TRBJ2-5
CDR3: CASSWAERDKYF
DNA: TGTGCCAGCAGTTGGGCTGAAAGGGATAAGTACTTC

V: TRBV6-1
size: many
length: 15
D: TRBD1
J: TRBJ2-7
CDR3: CASSPRPGQEIEQYF
DNA: TGTGCCAGCAGTCCAAGACCGGGACAGGAAATCGAGCAGTACTTC

V: TRBV2
size: NA
length: 13
D: NA
J: TRBJ1-6
CDR3: CASGEGANSPLHF
DNA: TGTGCCAGCGGAGAAGGGGCAAATTCACCCCTCCACTTT

V: TRBV10-3
size: many
length: 14
D: NA
J: TRBJ1-2
CDR3: CAISESILNYGYTF
DNA: TGTGCCATCAGTGAGTCCATACTGAACTATGGCTACACCTTC

V: TRBV7-8
size: many
length: 14
D: NA
J: TRBJ2-3
CDR3: CASIRGGSTDTQYF
DNA: TGTGCCAGCATTCGGGGCGGGAGCACAGATACGCAGTATTTT